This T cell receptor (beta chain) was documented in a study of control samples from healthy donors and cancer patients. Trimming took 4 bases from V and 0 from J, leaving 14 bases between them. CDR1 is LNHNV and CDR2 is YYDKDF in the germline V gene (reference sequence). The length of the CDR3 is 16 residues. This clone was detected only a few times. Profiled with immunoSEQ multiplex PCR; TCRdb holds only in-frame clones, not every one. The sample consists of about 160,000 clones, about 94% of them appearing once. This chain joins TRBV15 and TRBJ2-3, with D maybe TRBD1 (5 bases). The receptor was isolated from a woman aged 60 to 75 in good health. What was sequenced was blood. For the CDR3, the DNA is TGTGCCACCAGCACCCGGACAAGACCTAGCACAGATACGCAGTATTTT. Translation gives CATSTRTRPSTDTQYF. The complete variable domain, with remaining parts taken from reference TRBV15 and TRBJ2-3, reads DAMVIQNPRYQVTQFGKPVTLSCSQTLNHNVMYWYQQKSSQAPKLLFHYYDKDFNNEADTPDNFQSRRPNTSFCFLDIRSPGLGDTAMYLCATSTRTRPSTDTQYFGPGTRLTVL.